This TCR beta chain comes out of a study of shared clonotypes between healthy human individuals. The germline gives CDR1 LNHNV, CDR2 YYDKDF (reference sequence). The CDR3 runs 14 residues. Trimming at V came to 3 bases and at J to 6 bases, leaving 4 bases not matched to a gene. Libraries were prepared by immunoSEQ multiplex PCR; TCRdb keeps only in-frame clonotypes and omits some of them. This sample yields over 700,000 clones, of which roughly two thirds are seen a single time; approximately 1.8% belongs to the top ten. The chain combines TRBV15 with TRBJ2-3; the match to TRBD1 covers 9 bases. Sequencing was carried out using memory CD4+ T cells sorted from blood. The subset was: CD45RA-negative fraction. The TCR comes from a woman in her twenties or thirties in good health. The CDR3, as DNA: TGTGCCACCAGCAGGGGGACAGGGCGGGATACGCAGTATTTT. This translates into CATSRGTGRDTQYF.